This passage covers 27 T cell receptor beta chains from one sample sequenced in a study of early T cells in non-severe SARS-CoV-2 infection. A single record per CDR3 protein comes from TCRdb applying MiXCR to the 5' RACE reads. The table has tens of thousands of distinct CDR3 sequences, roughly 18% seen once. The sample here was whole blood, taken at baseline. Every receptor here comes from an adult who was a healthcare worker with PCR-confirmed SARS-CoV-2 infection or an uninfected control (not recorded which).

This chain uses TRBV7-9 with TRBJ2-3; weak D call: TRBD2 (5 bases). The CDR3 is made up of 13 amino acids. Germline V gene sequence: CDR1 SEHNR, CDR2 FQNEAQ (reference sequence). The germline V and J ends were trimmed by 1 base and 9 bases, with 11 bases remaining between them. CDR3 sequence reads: CASSLGAAETQYF. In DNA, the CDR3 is TGTGCCAGCAGCTTAGGAGCGGCCGAGACGCAGTATTTT.

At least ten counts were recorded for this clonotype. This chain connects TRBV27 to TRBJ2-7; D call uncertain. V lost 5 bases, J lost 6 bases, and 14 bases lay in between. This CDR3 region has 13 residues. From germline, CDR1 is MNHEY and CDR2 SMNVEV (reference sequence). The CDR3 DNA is TGTGCCAGCAGTCGTCAGCCATCGGGCGAGCAGTACTTC. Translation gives CASSRQPSGEQYF.

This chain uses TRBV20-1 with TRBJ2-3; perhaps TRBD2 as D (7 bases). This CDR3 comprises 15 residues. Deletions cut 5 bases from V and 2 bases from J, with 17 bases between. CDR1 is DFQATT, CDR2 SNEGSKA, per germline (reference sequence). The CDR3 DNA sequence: TGCAGTGCTGCCAGAGGGGGGGGTATCACAGATACGCAGTATTTT. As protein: CSAARGGGITDTQYF.

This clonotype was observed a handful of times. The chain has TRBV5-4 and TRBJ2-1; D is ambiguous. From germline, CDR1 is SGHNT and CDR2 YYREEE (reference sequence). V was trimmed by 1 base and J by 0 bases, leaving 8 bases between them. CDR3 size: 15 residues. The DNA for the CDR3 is TGTGCCAGCAGCTTGCCCAAAAGCTCCTACAATGAGCAGTTCTTC. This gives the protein CASSLPKSSYNEQFF.

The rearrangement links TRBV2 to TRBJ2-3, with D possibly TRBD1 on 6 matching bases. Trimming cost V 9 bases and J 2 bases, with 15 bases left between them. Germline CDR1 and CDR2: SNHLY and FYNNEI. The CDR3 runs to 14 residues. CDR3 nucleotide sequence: TGTGCCAGAGAGGCGAGGGGGTCCACAGATACGCAGTATTTT. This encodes CAREARGSTDTQYF.

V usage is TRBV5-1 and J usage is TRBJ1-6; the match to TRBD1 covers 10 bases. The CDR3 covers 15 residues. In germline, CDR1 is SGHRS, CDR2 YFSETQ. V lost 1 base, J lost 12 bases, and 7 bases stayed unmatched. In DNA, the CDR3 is TGCGCCAGCAGCTTGAGGGGGACAGGGGATCAACCCCTCCACTTT. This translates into CASSLRGTGDQPLHF.

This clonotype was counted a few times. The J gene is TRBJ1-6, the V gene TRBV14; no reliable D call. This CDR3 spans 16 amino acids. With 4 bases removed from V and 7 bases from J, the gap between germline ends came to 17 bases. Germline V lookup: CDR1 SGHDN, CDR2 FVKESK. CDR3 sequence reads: CASSLLRPNLNSPLHF. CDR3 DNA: TGTGCCAGCAGCCTTCTTCGTCCCAACCTAAATTCACCCCTCCACTTT.

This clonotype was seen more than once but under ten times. In DNA form, the CDR3 reads TGCGCCAGCAGCCAAGAGGGACTAGCGGGAAAGGGTATTAACAATGAGCAGTTCTTC. This codes for CASSQEGLAGKGINNEQFF. V usage is TRBV4-3 and J usage is TRBJ2-1; 13 bases map to TRBD2. The CDR3 has 19 amino acids. J lost 5 bases, V lost 0 bases, and 10 bases had no gene match. CDR1 LGHNA and CDR2 YSLEER come from the germline V gene.

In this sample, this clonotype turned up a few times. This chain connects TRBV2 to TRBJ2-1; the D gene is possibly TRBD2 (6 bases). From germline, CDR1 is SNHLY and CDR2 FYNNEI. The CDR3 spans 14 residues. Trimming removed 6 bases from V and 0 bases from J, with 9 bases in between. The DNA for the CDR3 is TGTGCCAGCAGGGACGGGAGCTCCTACAATGAGCAGTTCTTC. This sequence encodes CASRDGSSYNEQFF.

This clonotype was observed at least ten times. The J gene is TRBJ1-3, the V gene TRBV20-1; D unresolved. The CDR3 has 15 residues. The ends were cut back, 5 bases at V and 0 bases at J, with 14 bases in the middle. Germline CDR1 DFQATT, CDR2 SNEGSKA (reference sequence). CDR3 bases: TGCAGTGCTCGGCCGCGACGGGCCTCTGGAAACACCATATATTTT. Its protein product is CSARPRRASGNTIYF.

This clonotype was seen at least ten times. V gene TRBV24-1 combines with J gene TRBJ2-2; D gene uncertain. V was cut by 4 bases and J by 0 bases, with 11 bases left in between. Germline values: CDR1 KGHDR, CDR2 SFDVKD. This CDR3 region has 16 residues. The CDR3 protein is CATSERHTANTGELFF. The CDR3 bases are TGTGCCACCAGTGAAAGACATACAGCGAACACCGGGGAGCTGTTTTTT.

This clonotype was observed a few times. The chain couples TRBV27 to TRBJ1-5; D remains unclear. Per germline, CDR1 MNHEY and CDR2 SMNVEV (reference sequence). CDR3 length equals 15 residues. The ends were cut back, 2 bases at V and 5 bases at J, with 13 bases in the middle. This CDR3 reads CASSLTRDLYQPQHF. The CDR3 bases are TGTGCCAGCAGTTTAACTAGGGATTTGTATCAGCCCCAGCATTTT.

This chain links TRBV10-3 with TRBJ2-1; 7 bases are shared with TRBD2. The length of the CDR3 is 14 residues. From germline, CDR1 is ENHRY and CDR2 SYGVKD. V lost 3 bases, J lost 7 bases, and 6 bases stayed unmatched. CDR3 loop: CAISDGAGKNEQFF. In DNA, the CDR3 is TGTGCCATCAGTGACGGAGCGGGGAAGAATGAGCAGTTCTTC.

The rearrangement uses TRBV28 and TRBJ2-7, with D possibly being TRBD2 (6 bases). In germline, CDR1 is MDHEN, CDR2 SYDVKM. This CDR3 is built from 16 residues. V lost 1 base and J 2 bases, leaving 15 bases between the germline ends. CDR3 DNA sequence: TGTGCCAGCAGTTTATCCGGTGCCGGGGGACCCTACGAGCAGTACTTC. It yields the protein CASSLSGAGGPYEQYF. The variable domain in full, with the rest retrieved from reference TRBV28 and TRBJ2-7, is DVKVTQSSRYLVKRTGEKVFLECVQDMDHENMFWYRQDPGLGLRLIYFSYDVKMKEKGDIPEGYSVSREKKERFSLILESASTNQTSMYLCASSLSGAGGPYEQYFGPGTRLTVT.

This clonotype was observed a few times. CDR3 in amino acids: CASSLRWGVQADTQYF. CDR3 nucleotides: TGTGCCAGCAGCCTGAGGTGGGGAGTACAGGCAGATACGCAGTATTTT. The chain recombines TRBV7-2 with TRBJ2-3; D tentatively reads TRBD1 or TRBD2 (5 bases each). The CDR3 has 16 residues. The germline V gene encodes CDR1 SGHTA and CDR2 FQGNSA. The germline V and J ends were trimmed by 5 bases and 4 bases, with 19 bases remaining between them.

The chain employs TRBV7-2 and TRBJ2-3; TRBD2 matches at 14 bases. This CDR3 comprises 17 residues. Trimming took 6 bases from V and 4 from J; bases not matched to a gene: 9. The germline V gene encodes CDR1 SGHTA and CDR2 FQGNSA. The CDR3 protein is CASRPPGLAGGADTQYF. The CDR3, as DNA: TGTGCCAGCAGACCGCCCGGACTAGCGGGAGGCGCAGATACGCAGTATTTT.

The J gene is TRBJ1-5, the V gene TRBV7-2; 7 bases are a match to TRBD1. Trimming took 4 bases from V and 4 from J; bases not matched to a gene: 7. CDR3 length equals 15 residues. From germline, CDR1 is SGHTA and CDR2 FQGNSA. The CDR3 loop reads CASSSQGSGNQPQHF. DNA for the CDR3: TGTGCCAGCAGCTCACAGGGGAGTGGGAATCAGCCCCAGCATTTT.

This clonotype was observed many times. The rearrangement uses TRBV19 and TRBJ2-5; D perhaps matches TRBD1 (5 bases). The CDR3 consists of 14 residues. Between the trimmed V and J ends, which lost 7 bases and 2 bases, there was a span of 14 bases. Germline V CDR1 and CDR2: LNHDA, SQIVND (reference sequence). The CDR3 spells CASTKGDKQETQYF. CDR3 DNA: TGTGCCAGTACGAAAGGGGATAAACAAGAGACCCAGTACTTC.

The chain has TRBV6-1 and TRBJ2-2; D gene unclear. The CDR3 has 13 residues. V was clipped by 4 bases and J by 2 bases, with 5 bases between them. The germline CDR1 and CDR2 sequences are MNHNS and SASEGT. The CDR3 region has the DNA TGTGCCAGCAGTGTCGGTAACACCGGGGAGCTGTTTTTT. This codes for CASSVGNTGELFF.

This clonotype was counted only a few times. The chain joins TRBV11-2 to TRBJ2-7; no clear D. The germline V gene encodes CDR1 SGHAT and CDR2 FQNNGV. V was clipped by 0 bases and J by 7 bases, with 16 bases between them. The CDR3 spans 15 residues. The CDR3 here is CASSLDLPVSYEQYF. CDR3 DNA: TGTGCCAGCAGCTTAGATCTCCCCGTGAGCTATGAGCAGTACTTC.

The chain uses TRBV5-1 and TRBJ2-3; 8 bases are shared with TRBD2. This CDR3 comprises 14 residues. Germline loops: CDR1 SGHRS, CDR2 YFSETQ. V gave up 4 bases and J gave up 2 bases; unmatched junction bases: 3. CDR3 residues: CASSVAGTTDTQYF. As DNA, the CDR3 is TGCGCCAGCAGCGTAGCGGGGACCACAGATACGCAGTATTTT.

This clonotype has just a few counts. The CDR3 sequence is CASSLVGSTVPYYGYTF. The CDR3 coding sequence is TGTGCCAGCAGCTTAGTCGGCAGCACCGTCCCATACTATGGCTACACCTTC. This chain connects TRBV7-9 to TRBJ1-2; D unclear. Trimming removed 1 base at V and 3 bases at J, with 18 bases between. From germline, CDR1 is SEHNR and CDR2 FQNEAQ (reference sequence). The CDR3 length is 17 residues. The full variable domain, rest sourced from reference TRBV7-9 and TRBJ1-2, is DTGVSQNPRHKITKRGQNVTFRCDPISEHNRLYWYRQTLGQGPEFLTYFQNEAQLEKSRLLSDRFSAERPKGSFSTLEIQRTEQGDSAMYLCASSLVGSTVPYYGYTFGSGTRLTVV.

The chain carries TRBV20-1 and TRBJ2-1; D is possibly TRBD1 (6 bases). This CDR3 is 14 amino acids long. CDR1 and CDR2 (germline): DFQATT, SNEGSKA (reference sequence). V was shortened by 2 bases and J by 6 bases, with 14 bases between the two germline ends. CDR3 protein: CSARRDTGINEQFF. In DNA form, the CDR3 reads TGCAGTGCTAGACGGGACACGGGTATCAATGAGCAGTTCTTC.

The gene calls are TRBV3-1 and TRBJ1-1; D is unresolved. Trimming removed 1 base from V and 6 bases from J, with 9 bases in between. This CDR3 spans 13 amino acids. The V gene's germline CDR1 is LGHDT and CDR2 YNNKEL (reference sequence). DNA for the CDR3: TGTGCCAGCAGCCAAGTCCGTACAGCTGAAGCTTTCTTT. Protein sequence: CASSQVRTAEAFF.

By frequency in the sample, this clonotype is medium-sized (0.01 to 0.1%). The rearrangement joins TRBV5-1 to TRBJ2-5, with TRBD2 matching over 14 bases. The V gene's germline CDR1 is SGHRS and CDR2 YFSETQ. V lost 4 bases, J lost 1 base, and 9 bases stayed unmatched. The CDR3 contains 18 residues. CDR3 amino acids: CASSVAGTSGSPQETQYF. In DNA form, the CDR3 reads TGCGCCAGCAGCGTAGCCGGGACTAGCGGGAGCCCCCAAGAGACCCAGTACTTC.

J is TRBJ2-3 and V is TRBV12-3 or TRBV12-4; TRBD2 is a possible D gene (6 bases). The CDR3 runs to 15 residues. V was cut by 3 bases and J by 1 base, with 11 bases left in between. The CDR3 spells CASSFRGTRTDTQYF. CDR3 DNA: TGTGCCAGCAGTTTCCGGGGGACCCGCACAGATACGCAGTATTTT.

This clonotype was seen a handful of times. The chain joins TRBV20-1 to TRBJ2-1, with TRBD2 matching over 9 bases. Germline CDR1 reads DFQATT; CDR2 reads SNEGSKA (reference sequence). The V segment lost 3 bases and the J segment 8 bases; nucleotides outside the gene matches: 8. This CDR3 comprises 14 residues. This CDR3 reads CSASYSGSAYEQFF. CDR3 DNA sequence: TGCAGTGCTAGTTATAGCGGGAGCGCCTATGAGCAGTTCTTC.